Shown below are 32 T cell receptor beta chains from a single sample sequenced in a study of blood T cell repertoires in COVID-19. Method: immunoSEQ multiplex PCR; TCRdb's copy keeps in-frame clones and lacks some. The sample yields 190,000 or so clones, roughly 90% seen once. The sequenced material came from PBMCs or T cells enriched from blood (not recorded which). The receptors originated from a woman aged 18-29 years who had recovered from COVID-19.

The chain recombines TRBV28 with TRBJ2-7, with 12 bases identical to TRBD1. Germline lookup yields CDR1 MDHEN and CDR2 SYDVKM. This CDR3 spans 14 amino acids. Unmatched junction bases numbered 4, after V lost 3 bases and J lost 7 bases. The CDR3 DNA is TGTGCCAGCAGTTTGGGACAGGGGGCGGGGGAGCAGTACTTC. Translated: CASSLGQGAGEQYF.

The chain joins TRBV5-4 to TRBJ1-1; D may be TRBD1 (5 bases). The germline CDR1 and CDR2 sequences are SGHNT and YYREEE (reference sequence). The germline V and J ends were trimmed by 0 bases and 2 bases, with 14 bases remaining between them. The CDR3 totals 16 residues. This CDR3 reads CASSLGLGTQNTEAFF. DNA of the CDR3: TGTGCCAGCAGCTTGGGCCTCGGGACTCAAAACACTGAAGCTTTCTTT.

V gene TRBV6-5 combines with J gene TRBJ2-5, with D possibly matching TRBD2 (5 bases). The CDR3 has 12 amino acids. Trimming stripped 5 bases from V and 4 bases from J, with 8 bases between. From germline, CDR1 is MNHEY and CDR2 SVGAGI. Written as DNA, the CDR3 is TGTGCCAGCAGTAGGGCGGGAGAGACCCAGTACTTC. Amino acids: CASSRAGETQYF.

The CDR3 DNA sequence: TGTGCCAGCAGTTTTTTTGGGGAGGATAGCAATCAGCCCCAGCATTTT. It is translated as CASSFFGEDSNQPQHF. The chain carries TRBV28 and TRBJ1-5; D remains ambiguous. V was clipped by 3 bases and J by 0 bases, with 12 bases between them. Germline V gene data show CDR1 as MDHEN and CDR2 as SYDVKM. CDR3 length: 16 amino acids.

Turning to this clone: This sample includes further DNA sequences coding for the same CDR3. The chain couples TRBV5-1 to TRBJ2-7; D gene unclear. This CDR3 spans 14 amino acids. V lost 1 base to trimming and J lost 0 bases, with 8 bases between them. Germline V gene data show CDR1 as SGHRS and CDR2 as YFSETQ. The CDR3 region is CASSLSVPSYEQYF. DNA for the CDR3: TGCGCCAGCAGCTTGTCAGTCCCCTCCTACGAGCAGTACTTC.

The CDR3 loop reads CASSWDISYEQYF. CDR3 nucleotide sequence: TGTGCCAGCAGCTGGGACATCTCCTACGAGCAGTACTTC. The chain employs TRBV2 and TRBJ2-7; D possibly corresponds to TRBD1 (6 bases). The CDR3 spans 13 residues. V gave up 6 bases and J gave up 0 bases, with 9 bases separating them. Germline V gene data show CDR1 as SNHLY and CDR2 as FYNNEI. The full variable domain, completed using reference TRBV2 and TRBJ2-7, is EPEVTQTPSHQVTQMGQEVILRCVPISNHLYFYWYRQILGQKVEFLVSFYNNEISEKSEIFDDQFSVERPDGSNFTLKIRSTKLEDSAMYFCASSWDISYEQYFGPGTRLTVT.

The gene calls are TRBV28 and TRBJ2-2; D remains ambiguous. V lost 2 bases, J lost 7 bases, and 8 bases lay in between. Germline V gene sequence: CDR1 MDHEN, CDR2 SYDVKM. The CDR3 has 13 amino acids. CDR3 sequence: CASSLVSGGELFF. The CDR3 DNA sequence: TGTGCCAGCAGTTTAGTGTCGGGCGGGGAGCTGTTTTTT.

The chain recombines TRBV20-1 with TRBJ2-3, with D tentatively TRBD1 (5 bases). CDR3 length equals 13 residues. The ends were cut back, 3 bases at V and 2 bases at J, with 9 bases in the middle. From germline, CDR1 is DFQATT and CDR2 SNEGSKA (reference sequence). In DNA, the CDR3 is TGCAGTGCTAGTCTGGACACCACAGATACGCAGTATTTT. Protein sequence: CSASLDTTDTQYF.

V usage is TRBV6-5 and J usage is TRBJ2-5, with a tentative D call TRBD1 (6 bases). CDR3 size: 15 residues. In germline, CDR1 is MNHEY, CDR2 SVGAGI. V dropped 2 bases and J dropped 2 bases, with 12 bases sitting between them. The CDR3 here is CASSYPSQGQETQYF. The CDR3 coding sequence is TGTGCCAGCAGTTACCCGAGCCAGGGGCAAGAGACCCAGTACTTC.

J is TRBJ1-3 and V is TRBV3-1 (or the pseudogene TRBV3-2), with D unclear. The V end was cut by 8 bases, the J end by 8 bases, with 10 bases between. Germline V gene sequence: CDR1 LGHDT, CDR2 YNNKEL (reference sequence). This CDR3 spans 11 amino acids. CDR3 bases: TGTGCCAGCGCTGCTCGGGACACCATATATTTT. Its protein product is CASAARDTIYF.

The chain is built from TRBV12-5 and TRBJ1-1; D is unclear. The germline gives CDR1 LGHNT, CDR2 FRNRAP. There are 13 residues in the CDR3. The V end lost 7 bases, the J end lost 1 base, and 10 bases lay between the germline ends. CDR3: CASAKLKNTEAFF. In DNA form, the CDR3 reads TGTGCTAGTGCCAAGCTAAAGAACACTGAAGCTTTCTTT.

The table lists this clone with a count of one. V gene TRBV5-1 combines with J gene TRBJ2-7; TRBD1 aligns across 9 bases. Trimming at V came to 2 bases and at J to 5 bases, leaving 11 bases not matched to a gene. From germline, CDR1 is SGHRS and CDR2 YFSETQ. The CDR3 is 16 residues long. CDR3 protein: CASSFMYRGQLDEQYF. CDR3 nucleotides: TGCGCCAGCAGCTTTATGTACAGGGGGCAGTTAGACGAGCAGTACTTC.

The V gene is TRBV10-2, the J gene TRBJ1-3; unclear D gene. Germline CDR1 reads WSHSY; CDR2 reads SAAADI. This CDR3 contains 13 residues. Trimming removed 7 bases at V and 4 bases at J, with 11 bases between. The CDR3 spells CASTPSRGNTIYF. Written as DNA, the CDR3 is TGCGCCAGCACTCCATCCCGGGGAAACACCATATATTTT.

The rearrangement uses TRBV3-1 (or the pseudogene TRBV3-2) and TRBJ2-1, with 9 positions matching TRBD1. The trim removed 8 bases at V and 9 bases at J, leaving 2 bases unmatched. Germline V gene data show CDR1 as LGHDT and CDR2 as YNNKEL (reference sequence). This CDR3 contains 11 residues. In DNA, the CDR3 is TGTGCCAGCGGACAGGGGTCTGAGCAGTTCTTC. Its protein product is CASGQGSEQFF.

CDR3 loop: CASSQDAGNGYTF. The CDR3 DNA follows: TGTGCCAGCAGCCAAGACGCAGGGAATGGCTACACCTTC. The V call is TRBV16, the J call TRBJ1-2, with a tentative D call TRBD1 (5 bases). Germline CDR1 KGHSY, CDR2 FQNENV. The CDR3 is 13 residues long. Deletions cut 2 bases from V and 6 bases from J, with 10 bases between. The full variable domain, completed using reference TRBV16 and TRBJ1-2, is GEEVAQTPKHLVRGEGQKAKLYCAPIKGHSYVFWYQQVLKNEFKFLISFQNENVFDETGMPKERFSAKCLPNSPCSLEIQATKLEDSAVYFCASSQDAGNGYTFGSGTRLTVV.

The gene calls are TRBV28 and TRBJ2-7, with 8 bases that match TRBD2. There are 16 residues in the CDR3. Per the germline V gene, CDR1 is MDHEN and CDR2 is SYDVKM. J was trimmed by 0 bases and V by 3 bases; bases with no gene match: 7. DNA of the CDR3: TGTGCCAGCAGTTTCCCAGCGGGGGCCCTCTCCTACGAGCAGTACTTC. Protein product: CASSFPAGALSYEQYF.

The chain has TRBV2 and TRBJ2-4; weak D call: TRBD2 (6 bases). Trimming took 0 bases from V and 6 from J, leaving 15 bases between them. The CDR3 is 16 amino acids. Germline V gene sequence: CDR1 SNHLY, CDR2 FYNNEI. The CDR3 is CASSEAPFQGGNIQYF. In nucleotides, the CDR3 is TGTGCCAGCAGTGAAGCGCCTTTTCAGGGAGGAAACATTCAGTACTTC.

The gene calls are TRBV7-6 and TRBJ1-4, with D perhaps matching TRBD1 (6 bases). The V and J ends lost 3 bases and 7 bases respectively, with 21 bases between them. Per germline, CDR1 SGHVS and CDR2 FNYEAQ. This CDR3 region has 17 residues. The DNA of the CDR3 is TGTGCCAGCAGCTTTATGTTGATTGGGACATCGTCTGAAAAACTGTTTTTT. Amino acid sequence: CASSFMLIGTSSEKLFF.

CDR3 nucleotide sequence: TGCGCCAGCAGCCAAGTTACAGGGCATCCCTACGAGCAGTACTTC. Amino acids: CASSQVTGHPYEQYF. This chain uses TRBV4-1 with TRBJ2-7, with D possibly TRBD1 on 6 matching bases. Germline lookup yields CDR1 MGHRA and CDR2 YSYEKL. The V end was cut by 1 base, the J end by 2 bases, with 12 bases between. The CDR3 totals 15 residues.

In DNA form, the CDR3 reads TGTGCCAGCAGTCAGGGACTAGCGGGGGATGAGCAGTTCTTC. Translating it yields CASSQGLAGDEQFF. The V and J genes are TRBV2 and TRBJ2-1; 14 nucleotides match TRBD2. The V segment lost 5 bases and the J segment 8 bases; nucleotides outside the gene matches: 2. CDR3 length equals 14 residues. CDR1 SNHLY and CDR2 FYNNEI come from the germline V gene.

V usage is TRBV29-1 and J usage is TRBJ2-7; a weak D match, TRBD1 (6 bases). With 1 base removed from V and 0 bases from J, the gap between germline ends came to 13 bases. Germline V CDR1 and CDR2: SQVTM, ANQGSEA. The CDR3 sequence is 15 residues long. This CDR3 reads CSVEVRDTSSYEQYF. CDR3 nucleotides: TGCAGCGTTGAAGTAAGGGACACCAGCTCCTACGAGCAGTACTTC.

The chain recombines TRBV4-1 with TRBJ1-6, with no clear D. Germline V CDR1 and CDR2: MGHRA, YSYEKL. V was trimmed by 1 base and J by 0 bases, leaving 10 bases between them. The CDR3 spans 17 residues. The CDR3 nucleotides are TGCGCCAGCAGCCAAGGAGTTGCTCGCTCCTATAATTCACCCCTCCACTTT. This encodes CASSQGVARSYNSPLHF.

This rearrangement joins TRBV5-5 to TRBJ1-3; 9 bases map to TRBD1. The CDR3 is 15 amino acids. The trim removed 4 bases at V and 3 bases at J, leaving 5 bases unmatched. Germline V CDR1 and CDR2: SGHKS, YYEKEE (reference sequence). CDR3 in DNA: TGTGCCAGCAGCGTGGGACAGGGTTATGGAAACACCATATATTTT. Translated, it gives CASSVGQGYGNTIYF.

The rearrangement uses TRBV7-2 and TRBJ1-2; D unclear. V was clipped by 5 bases and J by 1 base, with 8 bases between them. This CDR3 has 13 residues. Germline V gives CDR1 SGHTA, CDR2 FQGNSA. CDR3 in DNA: TGTGCCAGCAGCCCCCAGTATAACTATGGCTACACCTTC. Its protein product is CASSPQYNYGYTF.

The rearrangement joins TRBV6-5 to TRBJ1-3; D ambiguous. Trimming left V 2 bases short and J 0 bases short, with 5 bases between. CDR1 and CDR2 from the germline V gene are MNHEY and SVGAGI. The CDR3 spans 14 residues. In DNA form, the CDR3 reads TGTGCCAGCAGTTACGAGGTCTCTGGAAACACCATATATTTT. As protein: CASSYEVSGNTIYF.

This sequence joins TRBV2 and TRBJ1-2; 7 bases map to TRBD1. The CDR3 runs to 13 residues. Germline CDR1 reads SNHLY; CDR2 reads FYNNEI. V dropped 4 bases and J dropped 2; count of bases not matched to a gene: 1. This CDR3 reads CASSGQGNYGYTF. CDR3 DNA: TGTGCCAGCAGTGGACAGGGCAACTATGGCTACACCTTC.

This chain joins TRBV20-1 and TRBJ2-3; no clear D. The CDR3 length is 14 residues. V gave up 3 bases and J gave up 1 base, with 11 bases separating them. CDR1 and CDR2 from the germline V gene are DFQATT and SNEGSKA (reference sequence). The CDR3, as DNA: TGCAGTGCTAGTTCCCCCGGAGGCACAGATACGCAGTATTTT. The encoded protein is CSASSPGGTDTQYF.

The chain joins TRBV28 to TRBJ1-2; 7 bases align to TRBD1. Germline CDR1 and CDR2: MDHEN and SYDVKM. J was trimmed by 0 bases and V by 7 bases; bases with no gene match: 5. This CDR3 has 14 amino acids. The CDR3 protein is CASTLTGPNYGYTF. In nucleotides, the CDR3 is TGTGCCAGCACACTGACAGGGCCTAACTATGGCTACACCTTC.

The V gene is TRBV7-6, the J gene TRBJ2-5, with 7 bases lining up with TRBD1. Germline V gene data show CDR1 as SGHVS and CDR2 as FNYEAQ. J was trimmed by 5 bases and V by 1 base; bases with no gene match: 10. This CDR3 is 16 amino acids long. Here the CDR3 reads CASSLVPQGESETQYF. The DNA of the CDR3 is TGTGCCAGCAGCTTAGTTCCCCAGGGGGAGTCCGAGACCCAGTACTTC.

This clone was seen a single time. The J gene is TRBJ2-7, the V gene TRBV30; D not certain. The germline V gene has CDR1 GTSNPN and CDR2 SVGIG (reference sequence). The CDR3 extends over 12 amino acids. Between the trimmed V and J ends, which lost 6 bases and 4 bases, there was a span of 13 bases. The DNA of the CDR3 is TGTGCCTGTTCCCGGGTCCGGTACGAGCAGTACTTC. This sequence encodes CACSRVRYEQYF.

The rearrangement joins TRBV29-1 to TRBJ1-1; 8 positions agree with TRBD1. Germline-derived CDR1 and CDR2 are SQVTM and ANQGSEA. V lost 6 bases, J lost 1 base, and 7 bases stayed unmatched. This CDR3 has 14 residues. The CDR3 nucleotides read TGCAGCGTGTCCAACGACAGGGGGAACACTGAAGCTTTCTTT. It yields the protein CSVSNDRGNTEAFF.

The chain combines TRBV2 with TRBJ2-2, with 8 nucleotides matching TRBD1. Germline lookup yields CDR1 SNHLY and CDR2 FYNNEI. The CDR3 consists of 15 residues. The ends lost 4 bases at V and 6 bases at J; junction bases unmatched: 7. The CDR3 DNA reads as TGTGCCAGCAGTGTTGCAGGGGGCGCTTCCGGGGAGCTGTTTTTT. It encodes CASSVAGGASGELFF.